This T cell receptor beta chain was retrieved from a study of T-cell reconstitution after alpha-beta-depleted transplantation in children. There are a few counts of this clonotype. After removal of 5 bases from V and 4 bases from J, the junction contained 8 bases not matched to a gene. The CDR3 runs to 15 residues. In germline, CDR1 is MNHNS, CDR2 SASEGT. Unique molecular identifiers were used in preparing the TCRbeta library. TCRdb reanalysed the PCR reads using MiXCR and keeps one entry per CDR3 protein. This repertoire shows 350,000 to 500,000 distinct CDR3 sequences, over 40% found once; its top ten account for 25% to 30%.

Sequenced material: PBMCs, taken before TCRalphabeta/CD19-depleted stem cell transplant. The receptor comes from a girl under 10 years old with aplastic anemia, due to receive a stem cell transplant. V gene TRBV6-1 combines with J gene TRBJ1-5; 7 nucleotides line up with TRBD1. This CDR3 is CASSQQGLGNQPQHF. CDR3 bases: TGTGCCAGCAGTCAACAGGGGTTGGGGAATCAGCCCCAGCATTTT.